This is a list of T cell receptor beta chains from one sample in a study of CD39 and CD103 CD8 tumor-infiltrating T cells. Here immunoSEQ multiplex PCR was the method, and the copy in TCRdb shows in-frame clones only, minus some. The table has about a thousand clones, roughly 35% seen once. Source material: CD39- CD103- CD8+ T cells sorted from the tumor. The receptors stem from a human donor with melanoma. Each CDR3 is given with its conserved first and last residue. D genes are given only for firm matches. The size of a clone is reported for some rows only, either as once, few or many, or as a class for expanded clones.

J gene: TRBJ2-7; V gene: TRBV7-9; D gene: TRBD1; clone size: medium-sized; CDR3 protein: CASSARTGGYEQYF; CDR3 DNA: TGTGCCAGCAGCGCTCGGACAGGGGGCTACGAGCAGTACTTC
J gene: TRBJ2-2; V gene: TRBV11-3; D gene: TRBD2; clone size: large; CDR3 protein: CASSPTSGSMGRELFF; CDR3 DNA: TGTGCCAGCAGCCCTACTAGCGGGAGCATGGGGAGGGAGCTGTTTTTT
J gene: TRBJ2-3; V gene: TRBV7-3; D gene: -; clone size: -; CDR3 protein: CASSPHAGLIDTQYF; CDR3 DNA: TGTGCCAGCAGTCCCCACGCGGGACTTATAGATACGCAGTATTTT
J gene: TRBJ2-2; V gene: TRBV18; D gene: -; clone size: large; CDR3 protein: CASSPADDSTGELFF; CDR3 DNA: TGTGCCAGCTCACCCGCGGACGACTCGACCGGGGAGCTGTTTTTT
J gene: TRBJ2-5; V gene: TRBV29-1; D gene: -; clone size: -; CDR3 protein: CSVERGDRPSGGEGASQETQYF; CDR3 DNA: TGCAGCGTGGAGAGGGGGGACAGACCCAGCGGGGGCGAAGGTGCTTCTCAAGAGACCCAGTACTTC
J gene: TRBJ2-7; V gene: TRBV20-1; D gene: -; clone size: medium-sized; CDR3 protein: CSARGRNEQYF; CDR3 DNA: TGCAGTGCTAGAGGGCGGAACGAGCAGTACTTC
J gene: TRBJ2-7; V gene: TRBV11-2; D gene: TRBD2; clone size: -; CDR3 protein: CASSSLSGGSYEQYF; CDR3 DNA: TGTGCCAGCAGCTCCCTGTCGGGGGGGTCCTACGAGCAGTACTTC
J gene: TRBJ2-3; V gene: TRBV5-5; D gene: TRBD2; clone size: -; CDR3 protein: CASSFDWGLAVTDTQYF; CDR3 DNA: TGTGCCAGCAGCTTTGATTGGGGACTAGCGGTCACAGATACGCAGTATTTT
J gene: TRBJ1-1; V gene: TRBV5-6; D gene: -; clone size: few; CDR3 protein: CASGPPSGIEAFF; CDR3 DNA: TGTGCCAGCGGGCCCCCCTCAGGGATTGAAGCTTTCTTT
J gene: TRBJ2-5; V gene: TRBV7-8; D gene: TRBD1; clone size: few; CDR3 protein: CASSLVGQLETQYF; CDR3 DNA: TGTGCCAGCAGCTTAGTGGGACAGTTAGAGACCCAGTACTTC
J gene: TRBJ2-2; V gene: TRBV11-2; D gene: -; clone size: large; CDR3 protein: CASSLGTTLAGELFF; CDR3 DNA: TGTGCCAGCAGCTTAGGGACTACCCTCGCCGGGGAGCTGTTTTTT
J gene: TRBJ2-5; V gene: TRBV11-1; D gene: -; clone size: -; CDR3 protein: CATADSQETQYF; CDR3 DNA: TGTGCCACCGCGGACAGTCAAGAGACCCAGTACTTC
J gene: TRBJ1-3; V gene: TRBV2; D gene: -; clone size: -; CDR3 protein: CASSERFRYYSGNTIYF; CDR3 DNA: TGTGCCAGCAGTGAACGGTTCCGGTACTACTCTGGAAACACCATATATTTT
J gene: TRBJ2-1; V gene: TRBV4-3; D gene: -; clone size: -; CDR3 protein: CASSQDRGRPGTYNEQFF; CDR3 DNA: TGCGCCAGCAGCCAAGATCGAGGTAGGCCAGGAACCTACAATGAGCAGTTCTTC
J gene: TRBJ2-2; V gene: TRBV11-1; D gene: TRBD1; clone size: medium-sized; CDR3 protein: CASSLGQGNTGELFF; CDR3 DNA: TGTGCCAGCAGCTTGGGACAGGGGAACACCGGGGAGCTGTTTTTT
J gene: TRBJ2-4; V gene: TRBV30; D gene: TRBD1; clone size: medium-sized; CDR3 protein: CAWSPTGQGSLAKNIQYF; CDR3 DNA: TGTGCCTGGAGTCCTACCGGACAGGGAAGTTTGGCCAAAAACATTCAGTACTTC
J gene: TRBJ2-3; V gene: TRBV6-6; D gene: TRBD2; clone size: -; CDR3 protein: CASSFLAGTDTQYF; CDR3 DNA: TGTGCCAGCAGTTTTCTAGCGGGCACAGATACGCAGTATTTT
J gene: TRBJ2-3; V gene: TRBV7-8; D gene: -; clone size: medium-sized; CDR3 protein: CASSSPGLSGTVDTQYF; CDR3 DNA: TGTGCCAGCAGCTCCCCCGGGTTGAGCGGGACAGTAGATACGCAGTATTTT
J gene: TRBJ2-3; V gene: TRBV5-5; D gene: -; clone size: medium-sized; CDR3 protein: CASSSLTDTQYF; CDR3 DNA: TGTGCCAGCAGCTCCTTAACAGATACGCAGTATTTT
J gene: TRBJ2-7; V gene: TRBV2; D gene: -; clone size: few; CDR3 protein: CASSSDYLSGNSYEQYF; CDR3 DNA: TGTGCCAGCAGCTCAGACTACCTGAGCGGTAACTCCTACGAGCAGTACTTC
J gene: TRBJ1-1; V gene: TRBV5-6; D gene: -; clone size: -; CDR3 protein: CASSSVNTEAFF; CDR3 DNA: TGTGCCAGCAGCTCGGTGAACACTGAAGCTTTCTTT
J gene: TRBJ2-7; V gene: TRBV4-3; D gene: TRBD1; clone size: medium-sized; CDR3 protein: CASSFSGTGESYEQYF; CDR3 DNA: TGCGCCAGCAGCTTCAGTGGTACAGGGGAATCCTACGAGCAGTACTTC
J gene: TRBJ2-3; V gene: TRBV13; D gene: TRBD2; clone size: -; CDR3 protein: CASSYPPGRGSGSTDTQYF; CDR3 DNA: TGTGCCAGCAGTTACCCCCCTGGGCGGGGTAGCGGGAGCACAGATACGCAGTATTTT
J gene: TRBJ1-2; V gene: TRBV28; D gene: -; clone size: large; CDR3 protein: CASNLIRPGDGYTF; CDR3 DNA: TGTGCCAGCAACCTTATTAGGCCGGGGGATGGCTACACCTTC
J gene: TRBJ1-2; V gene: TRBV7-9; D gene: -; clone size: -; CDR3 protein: CASSLGGFNGYTF; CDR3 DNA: TGTGCCAGCAGCCTAGGGGGGTTCAATGGCTACACCTTC
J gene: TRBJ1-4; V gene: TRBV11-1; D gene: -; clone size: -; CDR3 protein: CASSPPTGLNEKLFF; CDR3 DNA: TGTGCCAGCAGCCCACCGACAGGCCTAAATGAAAAACTGTTTTTT
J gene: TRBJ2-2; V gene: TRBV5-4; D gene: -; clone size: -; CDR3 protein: CASSLGGAGELFF; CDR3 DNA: TGTGCCAGCAGCTTGGGGGGAGCCGGGGAGCTGTTTTTT
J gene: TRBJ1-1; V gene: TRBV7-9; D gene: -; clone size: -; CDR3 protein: CASSLSPWAEAFF; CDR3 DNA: TGTGCCAGCAGCTTGAGTCCGTGGGCAGAAGCTTTCTTT
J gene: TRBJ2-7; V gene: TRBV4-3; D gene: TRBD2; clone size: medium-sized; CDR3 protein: CASSPGLAALENPYEQYF; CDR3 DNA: TGCGCCAGCAGCCCGGGACTAGCGGCCCTGGAAAACCCCTACGAGCAGTACTTC
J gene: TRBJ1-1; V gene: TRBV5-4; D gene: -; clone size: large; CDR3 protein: CASSLSPWAEAFF; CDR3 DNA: TGTGCCAGCAGCTTGAGTCCGTGGGCAGAAGCTTTCTTT
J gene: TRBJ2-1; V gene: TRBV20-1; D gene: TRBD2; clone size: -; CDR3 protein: CSADPGLPIF; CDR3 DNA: TGCAGTGCGGACCCGGGACTACCAATCTTC
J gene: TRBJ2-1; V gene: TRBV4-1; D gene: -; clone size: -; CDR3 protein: CASSQGRRAGYEQFF; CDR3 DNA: TGCGCCAGCAGCCAGGGGCGCAGGGCAGGGTATGAGCAGTTCTTC
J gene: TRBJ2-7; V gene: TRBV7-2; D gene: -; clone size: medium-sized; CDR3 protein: CASSLFGGYEQYF; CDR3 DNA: TGTGCCAGCAGCTTATTCGGCGGCTACGAGCAGTACTTC
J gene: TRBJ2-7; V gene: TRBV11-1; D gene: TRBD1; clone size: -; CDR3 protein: CASSFGTGIYEQYF; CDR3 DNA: TGTGCCAGCAGCTTCGGGACAGGGATATACGAGCAGTACTTC
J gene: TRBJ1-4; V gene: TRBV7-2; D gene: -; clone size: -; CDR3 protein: CASSQDWAGANEKLFF; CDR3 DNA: TGCGCCAGCAGCCAAGATTGGGCAGGGGCTAATGAAAAACTGTTTTTT
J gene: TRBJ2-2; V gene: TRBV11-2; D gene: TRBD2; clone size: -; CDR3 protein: CASSEFGGEELFF; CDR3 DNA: TGTGCCAGCAGCGAGTTCGGGGGGGAGGAGCTGTTTTTT
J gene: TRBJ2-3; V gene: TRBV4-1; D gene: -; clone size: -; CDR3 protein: CASSLGSSSTDTQYF; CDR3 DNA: TGCGCCAGCAGCCTCGGGAGTTCTAGCACAGATACGCAGTATTTT
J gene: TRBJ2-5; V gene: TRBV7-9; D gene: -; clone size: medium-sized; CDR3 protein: CASSLQQSGETQYF; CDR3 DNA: TGTGCCAGCAGCTTACAGCAGTCGGGGGAGACCCAGTACTTC
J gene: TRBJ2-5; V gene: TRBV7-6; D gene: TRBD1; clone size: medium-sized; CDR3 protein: CASSSGQGAQETQYF; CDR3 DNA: TGTGCCAGCAGCTCAGGACAGGGGGCACAGGAGACCCAGTACTTC
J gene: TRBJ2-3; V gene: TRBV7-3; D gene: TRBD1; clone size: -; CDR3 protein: CASSSQGVGTDTQYF; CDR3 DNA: TGTGCCAGCAGCTCACAGGGGGTTGGCACAGATACGCAGTATTTT
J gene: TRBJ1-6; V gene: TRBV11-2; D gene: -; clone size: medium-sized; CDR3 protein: CASSFSIRGSPLHF; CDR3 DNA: TGTGCCAGCAGCTTCTCCATAAGGGGTTCACCCCTCCACTTT
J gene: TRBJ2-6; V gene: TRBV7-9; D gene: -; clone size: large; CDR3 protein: CASSPSPSGANVLTF; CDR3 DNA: TGTGCCAGCAGCCCTTCCCCTTCTGGGGCCAACGTCCTGACTTTC